This T cell receptor (beta chain) originates from a study of tumor-infiltrating lymphocytes in primary liver carcinoma. Study outcomes and limitations: The top-250-clone fraction was significantly higher in tumors than in blood (p = 0.039).

As regards this clonotype: The antigen remains undetermined. Mismatch with germline at one junction end may stem from a read error.

Using a constant-region primer together with ProtoScript II reverse transcriptase, TCR beta cDNA was made from around 500 ng of total RNA. Slightly modified ARM-PCR, run as three nested multiplex PCR rounds, produced the TCR beta libraries. Rounds one and two of PCR, each of 9 to 11 cycles, were primed with TRBV1-TRBV30 forward primers and a C-beta reverse primer. A single record per CDR3 protein comes from TCRdb applying MiXCR to the multiplex PCR reads. Altogether 250,000 to 400,000 distinct CDR3 sequences are present, 65% being singletons, with the ten largest covering roughly 9%. There are 14 residues in the CDR3. The germline V gene has CDR1 SQVTM and CDR2 ANQGSEA. For blood RNA, unsorted whole blood served as the source, and germline DNA was extracted too.

This chain joins TRBV29-1 and TRBJ2-4; the D gene is possibly TRBD1 (6 bases). The TCR comes from a man in his forties with primary liver carcinoma and hepatitis B virus infection. Specimen: peripheral blood. The chain's CDR3 is CSVRDTLAKNIEHF. CDR3 sequence (DNA): TGCAGCGTCCGGGACACCCTAGCCAAAAACATTGAGCACTTC.